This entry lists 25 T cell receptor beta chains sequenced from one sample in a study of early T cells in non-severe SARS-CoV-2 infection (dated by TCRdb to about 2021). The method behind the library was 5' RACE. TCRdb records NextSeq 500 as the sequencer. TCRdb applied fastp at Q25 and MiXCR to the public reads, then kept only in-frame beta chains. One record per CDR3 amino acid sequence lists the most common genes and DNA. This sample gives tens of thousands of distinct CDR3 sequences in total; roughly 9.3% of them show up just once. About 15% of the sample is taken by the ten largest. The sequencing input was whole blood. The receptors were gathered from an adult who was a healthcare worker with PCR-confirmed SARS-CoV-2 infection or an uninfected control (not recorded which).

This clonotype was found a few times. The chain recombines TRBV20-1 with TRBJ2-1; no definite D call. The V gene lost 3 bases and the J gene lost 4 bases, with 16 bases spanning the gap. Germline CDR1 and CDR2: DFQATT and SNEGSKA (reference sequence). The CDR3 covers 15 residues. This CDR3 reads CSASMTGGPYNEQFF. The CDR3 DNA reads TGCAGTGCTAGCATGACGGGCGGACCTTACAATGAGCAGTTCTTC.

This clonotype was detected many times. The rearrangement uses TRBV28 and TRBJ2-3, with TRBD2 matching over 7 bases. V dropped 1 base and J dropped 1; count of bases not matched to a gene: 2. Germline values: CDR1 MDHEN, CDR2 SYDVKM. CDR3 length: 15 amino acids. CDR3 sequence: CASSLSGGGTDTQYF. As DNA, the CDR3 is TGTGCCAGCAGTTTATCGGGAGGAGGCACAGATACGCAGTATTTT.

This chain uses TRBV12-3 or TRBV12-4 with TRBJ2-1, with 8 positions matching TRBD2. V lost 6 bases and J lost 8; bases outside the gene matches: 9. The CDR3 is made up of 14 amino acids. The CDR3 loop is CASRREGPRDEQFF. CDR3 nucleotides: TGTGCCAGCAGACGGGAGGGCCCTCGTGATGAGCAGTTCTTC.

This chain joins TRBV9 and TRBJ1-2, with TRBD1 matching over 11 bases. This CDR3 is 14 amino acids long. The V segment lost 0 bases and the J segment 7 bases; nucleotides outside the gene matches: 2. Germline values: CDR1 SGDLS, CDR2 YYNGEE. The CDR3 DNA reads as TGTGCCAGCAGCGTAGGGACAGGGGGCGGTGGCTACACCTTC. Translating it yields CASSVGTGGGGYTF.

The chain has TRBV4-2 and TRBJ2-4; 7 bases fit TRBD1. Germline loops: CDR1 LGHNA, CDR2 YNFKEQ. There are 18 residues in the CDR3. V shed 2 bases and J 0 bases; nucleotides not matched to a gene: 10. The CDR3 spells CASSQQTTGVTAKNIQYF. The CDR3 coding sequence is TGTGCCAGCAGCCAACAAACCACAGGGGTTACAGCCAAAAACATTCAGTACTTC.

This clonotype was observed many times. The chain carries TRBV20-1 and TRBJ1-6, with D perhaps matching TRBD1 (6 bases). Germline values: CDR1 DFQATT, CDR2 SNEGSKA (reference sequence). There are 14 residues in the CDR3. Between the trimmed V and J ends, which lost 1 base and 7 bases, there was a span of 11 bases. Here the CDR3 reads CSARVGTINSPLHF. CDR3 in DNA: TGCAGTGCTAGAGTCGGGACAATCAATTCACCCCTCCACTTT.

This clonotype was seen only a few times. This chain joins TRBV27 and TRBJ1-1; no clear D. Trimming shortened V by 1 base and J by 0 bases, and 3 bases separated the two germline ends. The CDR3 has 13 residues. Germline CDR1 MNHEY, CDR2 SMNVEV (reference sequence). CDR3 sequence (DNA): TGTGCCAGCAGTTTATTGCTGAACACTGAAGCTTTCTTT. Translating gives CASSLLLNTEAFF.

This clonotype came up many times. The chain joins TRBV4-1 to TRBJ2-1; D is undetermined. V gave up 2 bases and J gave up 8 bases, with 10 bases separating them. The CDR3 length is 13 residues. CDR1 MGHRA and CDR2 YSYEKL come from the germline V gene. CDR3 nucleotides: TGCGCCAGCAGCCAACTAGGTCGACATGAGCAGTTCTTC. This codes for CASSQLGRHEQFF.

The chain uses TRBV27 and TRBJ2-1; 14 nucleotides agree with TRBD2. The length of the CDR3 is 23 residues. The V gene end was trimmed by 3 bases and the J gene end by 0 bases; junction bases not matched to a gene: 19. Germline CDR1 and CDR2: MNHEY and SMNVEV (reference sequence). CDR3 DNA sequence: TGTGCCAGCAGTTTTGGGGGGGGCCTTGGGCGGACTAGCGGGAGGAGCTCCTACAATGAGCAGTTCTTC. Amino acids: CASSFGGGLGRTSGRSSYNEQFF.

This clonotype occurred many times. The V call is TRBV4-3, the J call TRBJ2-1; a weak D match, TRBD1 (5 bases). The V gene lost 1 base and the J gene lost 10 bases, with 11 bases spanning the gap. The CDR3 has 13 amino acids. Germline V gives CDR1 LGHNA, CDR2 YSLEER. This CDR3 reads CASSQGQPGEQFF. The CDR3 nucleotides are TGCGCCAGCAGCCAAGGACAGCCAGGGGAGCAGTTCTTC.

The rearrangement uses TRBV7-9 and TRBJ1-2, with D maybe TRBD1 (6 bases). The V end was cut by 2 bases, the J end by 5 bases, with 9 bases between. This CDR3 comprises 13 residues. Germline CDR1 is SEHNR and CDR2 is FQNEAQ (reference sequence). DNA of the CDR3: TGTGCCAGCAGCTTAAACAGGGAATATGGCTACACCTTC. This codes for CASSLNREYGYTF.

The CDR3 DNA follows: TGCGCCAGCAGCCAAGTAGGGCCGGAAGGGCTAGTCACTGAAGCTTTCTTT. Its protein product is CASSQVGPEGLVTEAFF. V usage is TRBV4-3 and J usage is TRBJ1-1, with D unresolved. This CDR3 region has 17 residues. The V gene's germline CDR1 is LGHNA and CDR2 YSLEER. The ends were cut back, 1 base at V and 4 bases at J, with 19 bases in the middle.

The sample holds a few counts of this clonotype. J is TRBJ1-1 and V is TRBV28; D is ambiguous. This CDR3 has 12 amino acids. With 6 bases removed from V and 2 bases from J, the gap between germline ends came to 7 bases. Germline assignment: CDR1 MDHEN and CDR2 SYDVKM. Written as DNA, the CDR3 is TGTGCCAGCAGCTTGGCCAACACTGAAGCTTTCTTT. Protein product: CASSLANTEAFF. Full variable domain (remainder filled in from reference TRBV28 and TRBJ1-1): DVKVTQSSRYLVKRTGEKVFLECVQDMDHENMFWYRQDPGLGLRLIYFSYDVKMKEKGDIPEGYSVSREKKERFSLILESASTNQTSMYLCASSLANTEAFFGQGTRLTVV.

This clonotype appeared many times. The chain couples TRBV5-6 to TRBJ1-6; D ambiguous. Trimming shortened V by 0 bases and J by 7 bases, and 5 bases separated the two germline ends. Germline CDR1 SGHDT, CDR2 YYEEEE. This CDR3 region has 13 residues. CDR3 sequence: CASSLEDNSPLHF. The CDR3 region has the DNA TGTGCCAGCAGCTTGGAGGACAATTCACCCCTCCACTTT.

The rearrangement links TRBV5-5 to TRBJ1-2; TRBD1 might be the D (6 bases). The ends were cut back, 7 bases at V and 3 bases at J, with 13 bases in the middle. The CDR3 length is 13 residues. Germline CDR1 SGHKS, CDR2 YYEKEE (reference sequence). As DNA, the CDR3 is TGTGCCAGCTATTACAGGGTGGACTATGGCTACACCTTC. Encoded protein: CASYYRVDYGYTF.

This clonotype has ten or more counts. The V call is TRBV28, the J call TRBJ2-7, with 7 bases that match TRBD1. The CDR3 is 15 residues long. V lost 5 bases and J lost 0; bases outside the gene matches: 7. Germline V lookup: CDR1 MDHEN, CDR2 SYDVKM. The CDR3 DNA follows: TGTGCCAGCAGTCTGGACAGGTCCGGCTCCTACGAGCAGTACTTC. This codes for CASSLDRSGSYEQYF.

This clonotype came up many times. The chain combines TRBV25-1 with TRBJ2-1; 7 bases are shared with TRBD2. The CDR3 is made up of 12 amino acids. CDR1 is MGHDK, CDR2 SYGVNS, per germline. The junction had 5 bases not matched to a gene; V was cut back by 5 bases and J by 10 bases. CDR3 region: CASSPMGGEQFF. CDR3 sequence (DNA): TGTGCCAGCAGTCCTATGGGAGGGGAGCAGTTCTTC.

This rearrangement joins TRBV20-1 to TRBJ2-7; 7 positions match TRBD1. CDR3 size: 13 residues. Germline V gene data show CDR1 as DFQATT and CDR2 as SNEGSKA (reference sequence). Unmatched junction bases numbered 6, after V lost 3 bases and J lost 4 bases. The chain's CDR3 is CSARAQGTYEQYF. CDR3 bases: TGCAGTGCTAGGGCACAGGGGACATACGAGCAGTACTTC.

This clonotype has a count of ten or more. As DNA, the CDR3 is TGTGCCAGCAGCCATACAGGGAGTGGGGCCAACGTCCTGACTTTC. Protein: CASSHTGSGANVLTF. The V gene is TRBV6-6, the J gene TRBJ2-6; tentative D call: TRBD1 (6 bases). Trimming took 6 bases from V and 3 from J, leaving 12 bases between them. Germline V CDR1 and CDR2: MNHNY, SVGAGI (reference sequence). This CDR3 has 15 amino acids.

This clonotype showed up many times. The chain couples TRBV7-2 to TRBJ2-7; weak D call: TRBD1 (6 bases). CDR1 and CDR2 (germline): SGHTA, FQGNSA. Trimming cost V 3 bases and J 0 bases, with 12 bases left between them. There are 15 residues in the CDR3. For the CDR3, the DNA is TGTGCCAGCAGCTTTAGGGCGGACAGCTCCTACGAGCAGTACTTC. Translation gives CASSFRADSSYEQYF.

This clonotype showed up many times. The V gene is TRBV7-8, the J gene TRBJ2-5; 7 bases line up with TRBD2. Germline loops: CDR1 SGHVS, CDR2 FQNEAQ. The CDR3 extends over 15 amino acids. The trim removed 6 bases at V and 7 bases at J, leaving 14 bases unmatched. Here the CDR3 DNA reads TGTGCCAGCAGTCTAAGCGGGACTGCCGCGGGGACCCAGTACTTC. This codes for CASSLSGTAAGTQYF.

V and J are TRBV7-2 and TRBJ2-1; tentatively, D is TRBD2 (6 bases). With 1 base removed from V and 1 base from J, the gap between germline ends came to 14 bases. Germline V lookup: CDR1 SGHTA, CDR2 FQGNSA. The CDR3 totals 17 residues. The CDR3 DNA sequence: TGTGCCAGCAGCTTAGTTGTGGGGGGACCATCCTACAATGAGCAGTTCTTC. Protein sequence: CASSLVVGGPSYNEQFF.

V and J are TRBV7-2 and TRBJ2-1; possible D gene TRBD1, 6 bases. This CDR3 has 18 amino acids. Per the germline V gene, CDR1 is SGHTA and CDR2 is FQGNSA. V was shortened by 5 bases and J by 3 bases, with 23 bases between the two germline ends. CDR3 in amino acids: CASSQKPQGDSYYNEQFF. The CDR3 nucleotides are TGTGCCAGCAGCCAAAAACCACAGGGCGACTCCTACTACAATGAGCAGTTCTTC.

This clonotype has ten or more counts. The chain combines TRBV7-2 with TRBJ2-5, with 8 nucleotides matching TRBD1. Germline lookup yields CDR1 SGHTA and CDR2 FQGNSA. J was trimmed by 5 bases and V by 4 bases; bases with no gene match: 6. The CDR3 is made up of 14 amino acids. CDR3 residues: CASSSGQGGETQYF. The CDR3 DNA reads TGTGCCAGCAGCTCTGGACAGGGAGGCGAGACCCAGTACTTC. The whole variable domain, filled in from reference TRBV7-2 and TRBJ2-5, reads GAGVSQSPSNKVTEKGKDVELRCDPISGHTALYWYRQSLGQGLEFLIYFQGNSAPDKSGLPSDRFSAERTGGSVSTLTIQRTQQEDSAVYLCASSSGQGGETQYFGPGTRLLVL.

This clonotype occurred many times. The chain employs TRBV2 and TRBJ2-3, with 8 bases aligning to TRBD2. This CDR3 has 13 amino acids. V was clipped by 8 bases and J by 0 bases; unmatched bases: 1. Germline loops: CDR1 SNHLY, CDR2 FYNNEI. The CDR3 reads CASQRESTDTQYF. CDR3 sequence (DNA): TGTGCCAGCCAGCGGGAGAGCACAGATACGCAGTATTTT.